The text below deals with one T cell receptor (beta chain). This CDR3 fails to terminate in the conserved phenylalanine or tryptophan, so it likely reflects a read error. It is unclear where the CDR3 begins or ends on the DNA, so no DNA is shown, and the CDR3 is as TCRdb lists it. These data come from a study of tumor-infiltrating lymphocytes in primary liver carcinoma. Study-level information: Lesions, classed as T1-T3 N0M0, spanned 4.2 to 10 cm across. Regardless of tissue type, samples showed similar yields of roughly 3.5 to 7.5 million productive TCRbeta reads.

Germline CDR1 is SQVTM and CDR2 is ANQGSEA. A total of 13 residues make up the CDR3, ends included. The authors made TCR beta cDNA from 400 to 550 ng total RNA with a constant-region primer. Library construction for TCR beta comprised three nested multiplex PCR rounds performed with slightly modified ARM-PCR. Both of the initial two PCR rounds ran for about 11 cycles and employed TRBV1-TRBV30 forward primers alongside a C-beta reverse primer. TCRdb analysed the multiplex PCR reads with MiXCR anew, one entry per CDR3 protein. The repertoire includes approximately 300,000 distinct CDR3 sequences, around three fifths of them detected once, and roughly 10% sits in the top ten. Germline DNA was also extracted, while the blood RNA originated from unsorted whole blood. Chronic HBV infection was present in the patients, who were treatment-naive. Four milliliters of peripheral blood were gathered ahead of the operation.

V is TRBV29-1 and J is TRBJ2-1; the table's D call, TRBD1, was not checked against the DNA. The sequence derives from a man aged 35-49 years with primary liver carcinoma and hepatitis B virus infection. The material sequenced was peripheral blood. Here the CDR3 reads CSVGAEAYNEQLS.